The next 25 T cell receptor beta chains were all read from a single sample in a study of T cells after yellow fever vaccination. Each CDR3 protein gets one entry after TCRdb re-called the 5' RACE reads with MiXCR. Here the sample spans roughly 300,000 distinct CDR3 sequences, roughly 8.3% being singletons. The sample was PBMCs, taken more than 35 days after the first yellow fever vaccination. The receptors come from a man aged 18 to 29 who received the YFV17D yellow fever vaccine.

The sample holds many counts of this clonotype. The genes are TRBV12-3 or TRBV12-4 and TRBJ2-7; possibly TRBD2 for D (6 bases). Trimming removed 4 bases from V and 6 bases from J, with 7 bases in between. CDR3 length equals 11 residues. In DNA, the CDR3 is TGTGCCAGCAGTTGGGGAGGCGAGCAGTACTTC. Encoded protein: CASSWGGEQYF.

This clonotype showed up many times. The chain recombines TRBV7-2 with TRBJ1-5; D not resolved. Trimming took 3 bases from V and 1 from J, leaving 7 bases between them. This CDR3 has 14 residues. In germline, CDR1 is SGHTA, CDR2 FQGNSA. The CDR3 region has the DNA TGTGCCAGCAGCTTCGGAGTAAGCAATCAGCCCCAGCATTTT. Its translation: CASSFGVSNQPQHF.

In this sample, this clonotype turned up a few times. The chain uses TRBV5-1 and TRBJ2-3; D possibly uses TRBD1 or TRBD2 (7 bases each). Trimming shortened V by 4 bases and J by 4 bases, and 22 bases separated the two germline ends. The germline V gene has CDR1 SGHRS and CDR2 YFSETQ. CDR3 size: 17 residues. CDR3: CASSPPTTGLAADTQYF. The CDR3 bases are TGCGCCAGCAGCCCGCCCACGACAGGGCTAGCGGCAGATACGCAGTATTTT.

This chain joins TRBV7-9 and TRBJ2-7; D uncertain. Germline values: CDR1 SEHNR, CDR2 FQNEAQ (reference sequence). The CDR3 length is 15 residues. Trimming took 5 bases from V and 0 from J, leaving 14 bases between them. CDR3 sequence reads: CASSTRTDLSYEQYF. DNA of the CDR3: TGTGCCAGCAGCACACGGACGGATCTCTCCTACGAGCAGTACTTC.

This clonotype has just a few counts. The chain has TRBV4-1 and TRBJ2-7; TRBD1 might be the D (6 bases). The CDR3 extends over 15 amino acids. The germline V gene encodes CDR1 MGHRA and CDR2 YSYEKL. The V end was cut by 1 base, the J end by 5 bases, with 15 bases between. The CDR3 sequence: CASSQVWQGSDEQYV. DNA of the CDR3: TGCGCCAGCAGCCAAGTCTGGCAGGGGTCGGACGAGCAGTACGTC.

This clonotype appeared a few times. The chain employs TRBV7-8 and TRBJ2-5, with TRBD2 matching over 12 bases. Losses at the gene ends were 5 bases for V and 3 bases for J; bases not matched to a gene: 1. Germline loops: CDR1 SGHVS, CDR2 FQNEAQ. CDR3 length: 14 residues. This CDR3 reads CASSRTSGEETQYF. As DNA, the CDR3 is TGTGCCAGCAGCCGGACTAGCGGGGAAGAGACCCAGTACTTC. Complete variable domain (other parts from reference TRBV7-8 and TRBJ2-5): GAGVSQSPRYKVAKRGQDVALRCDPISGHVSLFWYQQALGQGPEFLTYFQNEAQLDKSGLPSDRFFAERPEGSVSTLKIQRTQQEDSAVYLCASSRTSGEETQYFGPGTRLLVL.

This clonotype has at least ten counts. CDR3 coding DNA: TGCAGTGCTCCGAACTATGGCTACACCTTC. It yields the protein CSAPNYGYTF. V and J are TRBV20-1 and TRBJ1-2, with no clear D. With 5 bases removed from V and 2 bases from J, the gap between germline ends came to 3 bases. Germline CDR1 DFQATT, CDR2 SNEGSKA (reference sequence). The CDR3 has 10 amino acids.

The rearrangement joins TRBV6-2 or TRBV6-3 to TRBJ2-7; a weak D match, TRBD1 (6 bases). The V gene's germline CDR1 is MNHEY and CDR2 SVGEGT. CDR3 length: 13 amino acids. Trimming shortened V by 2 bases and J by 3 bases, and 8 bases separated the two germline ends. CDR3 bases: TGTGCCAGCAGTTACGACAGGATCTACGAGCAGTACGTC. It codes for CASSYDRIYEQYV.

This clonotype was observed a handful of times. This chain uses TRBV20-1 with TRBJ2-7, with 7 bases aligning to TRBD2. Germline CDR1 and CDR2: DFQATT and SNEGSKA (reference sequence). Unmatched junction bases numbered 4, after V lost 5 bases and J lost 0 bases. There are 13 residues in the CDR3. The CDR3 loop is CSAPGGSSYEQYV. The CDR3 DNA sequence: TGCAGTGCTCCCGGGGGGAGCTCCTACGAGCAGTACGTC.

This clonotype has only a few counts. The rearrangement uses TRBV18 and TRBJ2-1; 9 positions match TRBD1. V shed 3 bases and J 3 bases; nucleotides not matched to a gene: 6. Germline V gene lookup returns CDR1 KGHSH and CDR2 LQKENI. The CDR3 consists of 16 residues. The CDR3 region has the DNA TGTGCCAGCTCACCGCCGGGACAGGGCAACTACAATGAGCAGTTCTTC. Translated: CASSPPGQGNYNEQFF.

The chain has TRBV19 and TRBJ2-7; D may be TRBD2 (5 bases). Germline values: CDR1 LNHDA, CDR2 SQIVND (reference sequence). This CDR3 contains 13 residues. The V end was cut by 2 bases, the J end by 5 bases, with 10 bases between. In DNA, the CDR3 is TGTGCCAGTAGTATAAGCGGTGGGGACGAGCAGTACTTC. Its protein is CASSISGGDEQYF.

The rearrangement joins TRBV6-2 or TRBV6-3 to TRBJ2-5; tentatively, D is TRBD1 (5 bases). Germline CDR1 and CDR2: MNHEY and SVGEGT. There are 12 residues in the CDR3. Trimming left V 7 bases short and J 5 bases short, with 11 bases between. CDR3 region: CASNQGYETQYF. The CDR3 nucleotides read TGTGCCAGCAACCAGGGTTATGAGACCCAGTACTTC.

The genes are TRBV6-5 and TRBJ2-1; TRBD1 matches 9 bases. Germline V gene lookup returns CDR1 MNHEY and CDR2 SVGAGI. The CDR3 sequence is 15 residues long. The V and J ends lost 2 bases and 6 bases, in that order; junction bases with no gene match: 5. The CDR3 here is CASSYRTGDRNEQFF. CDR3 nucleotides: TGTGCCAGCAGTTACAGGACAGGGGATCGCAATGAGCAGTTCTTC.

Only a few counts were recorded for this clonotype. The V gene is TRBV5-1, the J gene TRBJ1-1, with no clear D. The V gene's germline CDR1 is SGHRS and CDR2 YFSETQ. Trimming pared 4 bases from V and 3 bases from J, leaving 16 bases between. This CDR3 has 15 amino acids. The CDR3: CASSPRTVVDTEAFF. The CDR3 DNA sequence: TGCGCCAGCAGCCCGCGTACCGTGGTTGACACTGAAGCTTTCTTT.

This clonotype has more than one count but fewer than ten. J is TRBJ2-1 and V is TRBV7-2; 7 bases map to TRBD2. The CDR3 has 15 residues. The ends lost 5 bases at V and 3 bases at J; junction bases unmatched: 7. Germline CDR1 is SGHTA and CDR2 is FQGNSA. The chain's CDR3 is CASSDTAGIYNEQFF. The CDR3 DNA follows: TGTGCCAGCAGCGACACAGCGGGGATCTACAATGAGCAGTTCTTC.

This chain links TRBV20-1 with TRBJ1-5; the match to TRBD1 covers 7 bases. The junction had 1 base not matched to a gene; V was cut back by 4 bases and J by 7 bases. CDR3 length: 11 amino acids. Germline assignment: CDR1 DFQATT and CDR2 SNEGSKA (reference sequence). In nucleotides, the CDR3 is TGCAGTGCTAAACAGGGGCAGCCCCAGCATTTT. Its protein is CSAKQGQPQHF.

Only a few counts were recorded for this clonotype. CDR3 DNA sequence: TGTGCCAGCAGCCCGGGCGAGGTGGGGAACACTGAAGCTTTCTTT. Protein: CASSPGEVGNTEAFF. This chain joins TRBV5-5 and TRBJ1-1; D is ambiguous. CDR1 and CDR2 (germline): SGHKS, YYEKEE (reference sequence). The length of the CDR3 is 15 residues. The ends were cut back, 4 bases at V and 1 base at J, with 14 bases in the middle.

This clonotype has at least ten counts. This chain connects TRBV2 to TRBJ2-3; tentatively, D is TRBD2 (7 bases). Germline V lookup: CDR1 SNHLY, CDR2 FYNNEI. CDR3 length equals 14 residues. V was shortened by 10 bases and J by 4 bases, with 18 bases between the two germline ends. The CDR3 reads CATAPGGRPDTQYF. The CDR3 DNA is TGTGCCACAGCCCCGGGGGGCCGGCCAGATACGCAGTATTTT.

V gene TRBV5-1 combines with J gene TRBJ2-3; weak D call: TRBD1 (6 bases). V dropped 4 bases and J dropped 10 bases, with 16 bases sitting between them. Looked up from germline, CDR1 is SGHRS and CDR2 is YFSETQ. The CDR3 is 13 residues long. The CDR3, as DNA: TGCGCCAGCAGCCCCGGATCGGGACACGCGCAGTATTTT. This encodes CASSPGSGHAQYF.

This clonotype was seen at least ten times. The CDR3 here is CASSYKNPSDKQFF. CDR3 in DNA: TGTGCCAGCAGTTACAAAAACCCCAGCGATAAGCAGTTCTTC. The V and J genes are TRBV6-5 and TRBJ2-1; D remains unclear. The V end lost 2 bases, the J end lost 11 bases, and 16 bases lay between the germline ends. Germline V lookup: CDR1 MNHEY, CDR2 SVGAGI. This CDR3 has 14 amino acids.

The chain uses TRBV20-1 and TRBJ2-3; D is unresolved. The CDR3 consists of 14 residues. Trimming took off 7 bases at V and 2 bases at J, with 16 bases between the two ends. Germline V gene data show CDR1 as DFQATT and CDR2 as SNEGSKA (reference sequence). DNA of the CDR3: TGCAGTGTCACCTCGGGCACAACCACAGATACGCAGTATTTT. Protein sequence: CSVTSGTTTDTQYF.

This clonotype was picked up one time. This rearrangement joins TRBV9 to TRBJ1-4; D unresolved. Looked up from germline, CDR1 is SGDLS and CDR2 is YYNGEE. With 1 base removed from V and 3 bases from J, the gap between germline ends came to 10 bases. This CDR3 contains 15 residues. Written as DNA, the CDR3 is TGTGCCAGCAGCGTAAGCGGCAGGCCTAATGAAAAACTGTTTTTT. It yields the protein CASSVSGRPNEKLFF. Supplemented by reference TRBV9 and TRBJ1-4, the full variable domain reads DSGVTQTPKHLITATGQRVTLRCSPRSGDLSVYWYQQSLDQGLQFLIQYYNGEERAKGNILERFSAQQFPDLHSELNLSSLELGDSALYFCASSVSGRPNEKLFFGSGTQLSVL.

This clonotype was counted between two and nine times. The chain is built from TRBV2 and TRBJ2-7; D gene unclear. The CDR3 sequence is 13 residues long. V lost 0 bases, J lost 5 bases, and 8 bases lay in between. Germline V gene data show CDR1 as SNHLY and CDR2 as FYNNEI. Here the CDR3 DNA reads TGTGCCAGCAGTGAAGCTCAGATCCACGAGCAGTACTTC. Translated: CASSEAQIHEQYF.

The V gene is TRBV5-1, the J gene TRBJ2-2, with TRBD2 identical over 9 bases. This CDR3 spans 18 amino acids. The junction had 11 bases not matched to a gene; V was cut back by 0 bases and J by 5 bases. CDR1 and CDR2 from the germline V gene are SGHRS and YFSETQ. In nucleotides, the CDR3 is TGCGCCAGCAGCTTGGATCCTAGCGGGGCCCTAGGGACCGGGGAGCTGTTTTTT. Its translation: CASSLDPSGALGTGELFF.

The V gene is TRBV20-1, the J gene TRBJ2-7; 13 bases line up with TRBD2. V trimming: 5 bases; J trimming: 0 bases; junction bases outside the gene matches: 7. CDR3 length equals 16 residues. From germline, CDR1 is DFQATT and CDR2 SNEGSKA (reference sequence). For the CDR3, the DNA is TGCAGTGCTGGCGGGACTAGCGGGAAGAGCTCCTACGAGCAGTACGTC. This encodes CSAGGTSGKSSYEQYV.